This TCR beta chain was recorded in a study of OX40 agonist ivuxolimab in advanced cancers. Study-level findings and limits: Both CD4+ and CD8+ T cell populations in blood had undergone clonal expansion by week 6 at 0.1 to 3.0 mg/kg.

In its sample, this clone was seen a few times. The antigen is undetermined. Libraries were prepared by immunoSEQ multiplex PCR; TCRdb keeps only in-frame clonotypes and omits some of them. The repertoire holds about 64,000 clones, 80% to 85% seen once, with roughly 5.1% in the top ten. The cohort excluded patients with autoimmune disease history or systemic immunosuppression. This receptor was taken from an adult with an advanced solid tumor such as melanoma, head and neck, liver or kidney cancer. Sequenced here: CD4+ or CD8+ T cells sorted from blood, sampled in a trial of the OX40 agonist ivuxolimab.

CDR3 bases: TGCGCCAGCAGCTTGGGGACAGCGCAGGCCTATGGCTACACCTTC. Translated: CASSLGTAQAYGYTF. The chain links TRBV5-1 to TRBJ1-2; tentative D call: TRBD1 (6 bases). Germline assignment: CDR1 SGHRS and CDR2 YFSETQ. The CDR3 is made up of 15 amino acids. V dropped 0 bases and J dropped 4 bases, with 13 bases sitting between them.